Given below is one TCR beta chain in context. Its antigen is unidentified. Other DNA sequences in this specimen translate into the identical CDR3. These data belong to a study of T cell responses to AZD1222 COVID-19 vaccine. Findings of the study overall: Among the donors, most were white British and more were female, and clonal diversity was possibly underestimated.

TCRdb keeps only in-frame clones here, not all; method: immunoSEQ multiplex PCR. The sample contains about 67,000 clones, roughly 80% of which appear only once. V gave up 6 bases and J gave up 4 bases; unmatched junction bases: 6. The CDR3 has 14 amino acids. The V gene's germline CDR1 is MNHEY and CDR2 SVGAGI. The V and J genes are TRBV6-5 and TRBJ1-5; 7 bases are a match to TRBD1. The source was peripheral blood, collected 28 days after the second AZD1222 dose. The clonotype originates from an adult who received the AZD1222 COVID-19 vaccine. The CDR3 sequence is CASRTQQGNQPQHF. The CDR3 region has the DNA TGTGCCAGCAGGACTCAACAGGGGAATCAGCCCCAGCATTTT.